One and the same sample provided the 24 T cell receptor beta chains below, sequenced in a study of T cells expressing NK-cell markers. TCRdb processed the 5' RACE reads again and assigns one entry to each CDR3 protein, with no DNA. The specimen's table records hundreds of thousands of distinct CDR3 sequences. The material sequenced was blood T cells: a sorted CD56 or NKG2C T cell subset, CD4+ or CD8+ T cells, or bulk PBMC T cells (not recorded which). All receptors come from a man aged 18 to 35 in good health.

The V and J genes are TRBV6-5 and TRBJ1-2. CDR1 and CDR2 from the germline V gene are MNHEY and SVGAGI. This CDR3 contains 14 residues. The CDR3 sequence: CASSYSSGNYGYTF.

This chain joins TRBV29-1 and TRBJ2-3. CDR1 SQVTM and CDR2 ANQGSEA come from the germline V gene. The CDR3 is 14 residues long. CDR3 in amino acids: CSVRSSYDTDTQYF.

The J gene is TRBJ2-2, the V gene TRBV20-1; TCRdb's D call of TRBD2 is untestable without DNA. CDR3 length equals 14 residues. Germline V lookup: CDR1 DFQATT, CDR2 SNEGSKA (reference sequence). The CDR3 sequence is CSALDSPNTGELFF.

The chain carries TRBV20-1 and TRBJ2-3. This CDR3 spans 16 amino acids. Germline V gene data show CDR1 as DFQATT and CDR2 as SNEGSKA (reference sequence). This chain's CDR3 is CSARVGWQWRTDTQYF.

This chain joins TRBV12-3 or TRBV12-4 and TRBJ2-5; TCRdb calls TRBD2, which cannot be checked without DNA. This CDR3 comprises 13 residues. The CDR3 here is CASSGLAQETQYF.

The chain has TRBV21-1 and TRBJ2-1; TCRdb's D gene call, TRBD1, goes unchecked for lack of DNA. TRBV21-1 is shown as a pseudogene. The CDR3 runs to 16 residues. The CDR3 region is CASSRGEGTGGNEQFF.

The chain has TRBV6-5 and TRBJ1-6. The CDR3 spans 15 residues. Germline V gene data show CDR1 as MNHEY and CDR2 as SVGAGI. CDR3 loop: CASSYSDGLNSPLHF.

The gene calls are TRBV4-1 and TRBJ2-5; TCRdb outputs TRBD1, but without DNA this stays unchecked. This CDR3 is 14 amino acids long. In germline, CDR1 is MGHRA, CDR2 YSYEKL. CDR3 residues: CASSQEGRRGTQYF.

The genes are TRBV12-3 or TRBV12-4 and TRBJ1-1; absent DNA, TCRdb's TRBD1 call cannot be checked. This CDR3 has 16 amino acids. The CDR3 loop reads CASSLGQGAMNTEAFF.

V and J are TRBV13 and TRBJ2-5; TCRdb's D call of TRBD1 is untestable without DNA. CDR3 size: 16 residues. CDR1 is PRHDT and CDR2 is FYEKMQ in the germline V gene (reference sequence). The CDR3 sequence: CASSGGGHRDQETQYF.

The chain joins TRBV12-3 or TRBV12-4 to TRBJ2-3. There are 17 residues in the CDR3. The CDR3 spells CASSLDRLAPDLDTQYF.

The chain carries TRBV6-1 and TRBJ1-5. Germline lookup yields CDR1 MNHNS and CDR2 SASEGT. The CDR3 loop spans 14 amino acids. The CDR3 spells CASSEMLGNQPQHF.

CDR3 region: CSGRGRAVETQYF. The V call is TRBV29-1, the J call TRBJ2-5; TCRdb picks TRBD2, but there is no DNA to check that call. This CDR3 is built from 13 residues. Looked up from germline, CDR1 is SQVTM and CDR2 is ANQGSEA.

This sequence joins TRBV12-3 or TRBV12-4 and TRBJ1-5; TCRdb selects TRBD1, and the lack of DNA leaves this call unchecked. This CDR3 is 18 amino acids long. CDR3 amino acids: CASSFWALPGRNNQPQHF.

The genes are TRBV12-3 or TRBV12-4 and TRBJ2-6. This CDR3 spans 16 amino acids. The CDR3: CASIPPDSFGANVLTF.

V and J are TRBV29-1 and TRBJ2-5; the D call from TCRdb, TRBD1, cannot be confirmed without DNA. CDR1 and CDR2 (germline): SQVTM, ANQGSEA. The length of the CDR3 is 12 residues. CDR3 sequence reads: CSVGQKEETQYF.

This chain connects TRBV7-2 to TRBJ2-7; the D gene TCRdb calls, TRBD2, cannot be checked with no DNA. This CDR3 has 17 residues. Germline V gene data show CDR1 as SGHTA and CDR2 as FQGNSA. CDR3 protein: CASSPRLAGAFRWEQYF. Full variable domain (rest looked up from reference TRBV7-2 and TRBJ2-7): GAGVSQSPSNKVTEKGKDVELRCDPISGHTALYWYRQSLGQGLEFLIYFQGNSAPDKSGLPSDRFSAERTGGSVSTLTIQRTQQEDSAVYLCASSPRLAGAFRWEQYFGPGTRLTVT.

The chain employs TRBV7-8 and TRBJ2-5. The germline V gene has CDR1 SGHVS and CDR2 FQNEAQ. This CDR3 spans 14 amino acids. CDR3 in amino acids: CASSLRALQETQYF.

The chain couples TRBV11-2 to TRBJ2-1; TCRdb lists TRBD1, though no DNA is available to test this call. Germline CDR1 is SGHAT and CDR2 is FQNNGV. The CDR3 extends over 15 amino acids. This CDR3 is CASSADRGRNNEQFF.

This chain's CDR3 is CASSNEAGSSTDTQYF. The V gene is TRBV7-9, the J gene TRBJ2-3; TCRdb's assignment of TRBD2 cannot be checked, as there is no DNA. The CDR3 consists of 16 residues. Looked up from germline, CDR1 is SEHNR and CDR2 is FQNEAQ (reference sequence).

CDR3 sequence: CASTLWRGQGNQPQHF. The chain recombines TRBV12-3 or TRBV12-4 with TRBJ1-5; TCRdb's assignment of TRBD1 cannot be checked, as there is no DNA. The CDR3 has 16 amino acids.

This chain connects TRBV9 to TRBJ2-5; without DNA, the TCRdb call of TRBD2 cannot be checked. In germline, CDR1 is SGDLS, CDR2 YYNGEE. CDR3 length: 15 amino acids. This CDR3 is CASSPYGTMGETQYF.

This CDR3 is CAISPGQGSKTQYF. The chain links TRBV10-3 to TRBJ2-5; absent DNA, TCRdb's TRBD1 call cannot be checked. The V gene's germline CDR1 is ENHRY and CDR2 SYGVKD. CDR3 length: 14 residues.

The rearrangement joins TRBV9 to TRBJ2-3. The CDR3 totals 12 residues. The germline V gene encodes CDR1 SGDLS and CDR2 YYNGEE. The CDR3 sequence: CASSVSADTQYF.